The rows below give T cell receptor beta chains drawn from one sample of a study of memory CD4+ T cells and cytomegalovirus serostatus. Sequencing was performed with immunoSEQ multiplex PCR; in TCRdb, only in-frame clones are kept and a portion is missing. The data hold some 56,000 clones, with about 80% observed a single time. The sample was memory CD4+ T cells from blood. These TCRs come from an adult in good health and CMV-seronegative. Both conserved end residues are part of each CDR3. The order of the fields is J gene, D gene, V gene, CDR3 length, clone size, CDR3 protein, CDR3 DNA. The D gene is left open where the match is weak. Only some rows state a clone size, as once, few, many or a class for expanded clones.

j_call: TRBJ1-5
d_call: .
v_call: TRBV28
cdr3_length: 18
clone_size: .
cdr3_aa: CASSPWLGLGDSNQPQHF
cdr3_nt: TGTGCCAGCAGCCCCTGGTTGGGGCTCGGAGATAGCAATCAGCCCCAGCATTTT

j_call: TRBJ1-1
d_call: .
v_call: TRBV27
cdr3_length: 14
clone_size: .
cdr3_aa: CASSSSGGWTEAFF
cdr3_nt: TGTGCCAGCAGTTCCTCGGGGGGGTGGACTGAAGCTTTCTTT

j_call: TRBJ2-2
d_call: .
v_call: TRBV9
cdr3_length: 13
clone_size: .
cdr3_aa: CASSVLETGELFF
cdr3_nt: TGTGCCAGCAGCGTTCTGGAGACCGGGGAGCTGTTTTTT

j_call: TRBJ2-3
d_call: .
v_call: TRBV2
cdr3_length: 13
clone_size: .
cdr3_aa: CASRGVSTDTQYF
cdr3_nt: TGTGCCAGCAGAGGGGTGAGCACAGATACGCAGTATTTT

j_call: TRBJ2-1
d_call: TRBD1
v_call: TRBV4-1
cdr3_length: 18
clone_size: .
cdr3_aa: CASSQGGAGQGAGNEQFF
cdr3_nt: TGCGCCAGCAGCCAAGGAGGGGCCGGACAGGGGGCCGGCAATGAGCAGTTCTTC

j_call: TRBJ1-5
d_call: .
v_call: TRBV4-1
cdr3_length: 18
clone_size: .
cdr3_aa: CASSQEVGRPYSNQPQHF
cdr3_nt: TGCGCCAGCAGCCAAGAAGTAGGGAGACCCTATAGCAATCAGCCCCAGCATTTT

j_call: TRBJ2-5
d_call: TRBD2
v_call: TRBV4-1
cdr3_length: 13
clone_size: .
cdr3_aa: CASSRLAMETQYF
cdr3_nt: TGCGCCAGCAGCAGACTAGCGATGGAGACCCAGTACTTC

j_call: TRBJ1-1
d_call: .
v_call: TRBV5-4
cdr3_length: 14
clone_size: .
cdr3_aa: CASSSGGVNTEAFF
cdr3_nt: TGTGCCAGCAGCTCGGGAGGGGTCAACACTGAAGCTTTCTTT

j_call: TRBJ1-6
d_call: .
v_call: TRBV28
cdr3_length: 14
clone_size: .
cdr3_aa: CASSSGTRVSPLHF
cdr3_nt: TGTGCCAGCAGTTCAGGGACCCGGGTATCACCCCTCCACTTT

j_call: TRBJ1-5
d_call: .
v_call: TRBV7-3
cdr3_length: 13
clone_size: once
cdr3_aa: CASSLGRDQPQHF
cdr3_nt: TGTGCCAGCAGCCTCGGCAGGGACCAGCCCCAGCATTTT

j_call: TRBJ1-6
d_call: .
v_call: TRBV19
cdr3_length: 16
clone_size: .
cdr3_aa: CASSYRGAAGQTPLHF
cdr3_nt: TGTGCCAGTAGTTATAGGGGAGCCGCCGGGCAAACACCCCTCCACTTT